This T cell receptor (beta chain) was recorded in a study of cytomegalovirus exposure and HLA in healthy donors. PCR employed 60 Vbeta and 13 Jbeta primers. Measured with immunoSEQ multiplex PCR; TCRdb has only the in-frame clones, and not every one. The sample has some 100,000 clones, 74% seen once. General study findings and limits: V- and J-gene trimming of TCR beta was linked (in a later analysis) to a missense DCLRE1C variant. Later on, analysis showed that most CMV-associated TCR beta chains appeared to be HLA-restricted.

CDR1 and CDR2 (germline): MDHEN, SYDVKM. The CDR3 runs 15 residues. Germline trimming cut 5 bases from V and 3 bases from J; bases unmatched to any gene: 9. In its sample, this clone was seen a few times. As yet, its antigen is unknown. This sequence originates from a human donor in good health. Sequencing was performed on PBMCs. This chain connects TRBV28 to TRBJ2-7; 8 nucleotides match TRBD1. The CDR3 DNA reads TGTGCCAGCAGTCTCTCGTCCACAGGGGGCTACGAGCAGTACTTC. This codes for CASSLSSTGGYEQYF.